The 19 T cell receptor beta chains in this list originate from one sample, sequenced in a study of stem cell transplantation in POMP-related autoinflammatory disease (dated by TCRdb to the early 2020s). The protocol used for the library was the immunoSEQ multiplex PCR assay. TCRdb mirrors the immuneACCESS table, restricted to in-frame sequences. Some clones are absent from its copies; in checked studies, under half trace to an unresolved V gene, and the reason for the others is unknown. The sample table records about 68,000 clones; roughly 93% of these occur just once. About 0.69% of the sample comes from the top ten. The label giving this sample's time point can be read as: after hematopoietic stem cell transplant. Sample: CD4+ T cells from PBMCs, taken after stem cell transplantation. These receptors came from a human patient with POMP-related autoinflammation and immune dysregulation (PRAID). Once a transplant has taken place, some T cells may be donor derived.

V and J are TRBV19 and TRBJ1-2; D ambiguous. The V end lost 4 bases, the J end lost 7 bases, and 19 bases lay between the germline ends. Germline assignment: CDR1 LNHDA and CDR2 SQIVND (reference sequence). This CDR3 contains 15 residues. The CDR3 sequence is CASSSLEGNLGGYTF. The CDR3 DNA follows: TGTGCCAGTAGTAGCCTCGAGGGAAATTTAGGTGGCTACACCTTC.

This rearrangement joins TRBV5-1 to TRBJ1-4; D remains unclear. The CDR3 runs 14 residues. The V end lost 4 bases, the J end lost 5 bases, and 12 bases lay between the germline ends. Germline V gives CDR1 SGHRS, CDR2 YFSETQ. CDR3 sequence reads: CASSLAHTNEKLFF. Written as DNA, the CDR3 is TGCGCCAGCAGCCTGGCACACACAAATGAAAAACTGTTTTTT. The entire variable domain, with the rest obtained from reference TRBV5-1 and TRBJ1-4, is as follows: KAGVTQTPRYLIKTRGQQVTLSCSPISGHRSVSWYQQTPGQGLQFLFEYFSETQRNKGNFPGRFSGRQFSNSRSEMNVSTLELGDSALYLCASSLAHTNEKLFFGSGTQLSVL.

CDR3 DNA: TGCGCCAGCAGCGCCGGGACAAAGCTAGCCAAAAACATTCAGTACTTC. This codes for CASSAGTKLAKNIQYF. The J gene is TRBJ2-4, the V gene TRBV5-1; weak D call: TRBD1 (6 bases). Germline V lookup: CDR1 SGHRS, CDR2 YFSETQ. The CDR3 extends over 16 amino acids. V was pared by 4 bases and J by 0 bases, with 14 bases between.

This chain joins TRBV5-1 and TRBJ1-1; possibly TRBD1 for D (6 bases). Trimming cost V 7 bases and J 2 bases, with 12 bases left between them. The CDR3 runs 13 residues. The germline V gene encodes CDR1 SGHRS and CDR2 YFSETQ. This chain's CDR3 is CASAWTANTEAFF. The CDR3 DNA reads TGCGCCAGCGCATGGACAGCTAACACTGAAGCTTTCTTT. Looking up the rest from reference TRBV5-1 and TRBJ1-1 gives the full variable domain: KAGVTQTPRYLIKTRGQQVTLSCSPISGHRSVSWYQQTPGQGLQFLFEYFSETQRNKGNFPGRFSGRQFSNSRSEMNVSTLELGDSALYLCASAWTANTEAFFGQGTRLTVV.

This clone has just a few counts. The chain combines TRBV5-5 with TRBJ1-1; perhaps TRBD1 as D (5 bases). V dropped 2 bases and J dropped 1 base, with 15 bases sitting between them. The CDR3 loop spans 16 amino acids. Germline CDR1 SGHKS, CDR2 YYEKEE (reference sequence). Here the CDR3 reads CASSFRLFGGNTEAFF. The CDR3 region has the DNA TGTGCCAGCAGCTTTCGGCTCTTCGGGGGGAACACTGAAGCTTTCTTT.

About this clone itself: Sequence at one end of the junction differs from germline and may be a read error. The chain uses TRBV5-1 and TRBJ2-5; 7 nucleotides match TRBD2. The CDR3 covers 14 residues. Germline lookup yields CDR1 SGHRS and CDR2 YFSETQ. The DNA of the CDR3 is TGCGCCAGCGGCTTGTCCCGCGGGGGAGAGACCCAGTACTTC. It yields the protein CASGLSRGGETQYF. Together with reference TRBV5-1 and TRBJ2-5, the CDR3 gives the full variable domain: KAGVTQTPRYLIKTRGQQVTLSCSPISGHRSVSWYQQTPGQGLQFLFEYFSETQRNKGNFPGRFSGRQFSNSRSEMNVSTLELGDSALYLCASGLSRGGETQYFGPGTRLLVL.

In its sample, this clone was seen once. The chain employs TRBV2 and TRBJ2-2; TRBD1 aligns across 7 bases. Germline V gives CDR1 SNHLY, CDR2 FYNNEI. The V and J ends lost 7 bases and 0 bases, in that order; junction bases with no gene match: 2. This CDR3 comprises 14 residues. The CDR3 bases are TGTGCCAGCAAAGGGACAGCGAACACCGGGGAGCTGTTTTTT. Its protein product is CASKGTANTGELFF. The full variable domain, rest sourced from reference TRBV2 and TRBJ2-2, is EPEVTQTPSHQVTQMGQEVILRCVPISNHLYFYWYRQILGQKVEFLVSFYNNEISEKSEIFDDQFSVERPDGSNFTLKIRSTKLEDSAMYFCASKGTANTGELFFGEGSRLTVL.

The chain employs TRBV11-2 and TRBJ2-2; TRBD2 agrees at 9 bases. Germline-derived CDR1 and CDR2 are SGHAT and FQNNGV. The CDR3 runs to 15 residues. V shed 6 bases, J shed 2 bases, and the junction held 4 bases outside the gene matches. CDR3 amino acids: CASRNSGGNTGELFF. CDR3 DNA sequence: TGTGCCAGCAGAAATAGCGGGGGAAACACCGGGGAGCTGTTTTTT.

The rearrangement joins TRBV28 to TRBJ1-2, with 9 bases identical to TRBD1. Trimming at V came to 10 bases and at J to 3 bases, leaving 6 bases not matched to a gene. From germline, CDR1 is MDHEN and CDR2 SYDVKM. The CDR3 consists of 13 residues. CDR3 loop: CATGQGTYYGYTF. Written as DNA, the CDR3 is TGTGCCACCGGACAGGGGACCTACTATGGCTACACCTTC.

V and J are TRBV27 and TRBJ2-1; D gene ambiguous. The CDR3 runs 17 residues. V was trimmed by 1 base and J by 6 bases, leaving 19 bases between them. Germline V gene data show CDR1 as MNHEY and CDR2 as SMNVEV (reference sequence). Here the CDR3 reads CASSLLFTGRPSNEQFF. In DNA, the CDR3 is TGTGCCAGCAGTTTATTGTTCACTGGGCGACCGAGCAATGAGCAGTTCTTC.

The CDR3 spells CSVVVWGGNSNQPQHF. In nucleotides, the CDR3 is TGCAGCGTTGTCGTCTGGGGAGGTAATAGCAATCAGCCCCAGCATTTT. The rearrangement links TRBV29-1 to TRBJ1-5; no firm D call. Germline CDR1 reads SQVTM; CDR2 reads ANQGSEA. Trimming removed 4 bases at V and 0 bases at J, with 16 bases between. The CDR3 loop spans 16 amino acids. Based on the CDR3 plus reference TRBV29-1 and TRBJ1-5, the full variable domain is SAVISQKPSRDICQRGTSLTIQCQVDSQVTMMFWYRQQPGQSLTLIATANQGSEATYESGFVIDKFPISRPNLTFSTLTVSNMSPEDSSIYLCSVVVWGGNSNQPQHFGDGTRLSIL.

The chain employs TRBV5-6 and TRBJ1-2; 7 bases align to TRBD1. The CDR3 loop spans 14 amino acids. After removal of 1 base from V and 2 bases from J, the junction contained 2 bases not matched to a gene. CDR1 is SGHDT and CDR2 is YYEEEE in the germline V gene. CDR3 region: CASSLLTGNYGYTF. CDR3 nucleotide sequence: TGTGCCAGCAGCTTGCTGACAGGGAACTATGGCTACACCTTC.

The chain couples TRBV19 to TRBJ2-7, with TRBD1 matching 7 bases. CDR1 and CDR2 from the germline V gene are LNHDA and SQIVND (reference sequence). The V segment lost 4 bases and the J segment 4 bases; nucleotides outside the gene matches: 19. The CDR3 spans 18 residues. CDR3 coding DNA: TGTGCCAGTAGTAATTCCGACAGGGTTACTCGCTATCAATACGAGCAGTACTTC. Translated, it gives CASSNSDRVTRYQYEQYF.

The CDR3 here is CASSQGIGGFSGDTQYF. Written as DNA, the CDR3 is TGTGCCAGCAGCCAAGGGATAGGGGGCTTTTCAGGGGATACGCAGTATTTT. The V call is TRBV3-1 (or the pseudogene TRBV3-2), the J call TRBJ2-3, with 7 bases identical to TRBD1. The CDR3 is 17 amino acids. J was trimmed by 6 bases and V by 1 base; bases with no gene match: 13. CDR1 is LGHDT and CDR2 is YNNKEL in the germline V gene (reference sequence).

The V gene is TRBV7-8, the J gene TRBJ1-1, with D uncertain. The CDR3 runs to 13 residues. Germline values: CDR1 SGHVS, CDR2 FQNEAQ. Trimming left V 5 bases short and J 4 bases short, with 11 bases between. The CDR3 nucleotides are TGTGCCAGCAGCCGGGATCGGGGCACTGAAGCTTTCTTT. It is translated as CASSRDRGTEAFF. Full variable domain (remainder filled in from reference TRBV7-8 and TRBJ1-1): GAGVSQSPRYKVAKRGQDVALRCDPISGHVSLFWYQQALGQGPEFLTYFQNEAQLDKSGLPSDRFFAERPEGSVSTLKIQRTQQEDSAVYLCASSRDRGTEAFFGQGTRLTVV.

J is TRBJ2-1 and V is TRBV7-9; tentative D call: TRBD2 (6 bases). V was trimmed by 4 bases and J by 5 bases, leaving 9 bases between them. This CDR3 spans 13 amino acids. Per germline, CDR1 SEHNR and CDR2 FQNEAQ (reference sequence). CDR3 in DNA: TGTGCCAGCAGCTCACGACTAGACAATGAGCAGTTCTTC. Amino acid sequence: CASSSRLDNEQFF.

This clone occurred a few times. The V gene is TRBV12-3 or TRBV12-4, the J gene TRBJ2-7; D not resolved. Between the trimmed V and J ends, which lost 1 base and 3 bases, there was a span of 7 bases. The CDR3 length is 13 residues. The CDR3 protein is CASSLGSLYEQYF. The CDR3 DNA follows: TGTGCCAGCAGTTTAGGCAGTCTCTACGAGCAGTACTTC.

The chain recombines TRBV4-2 with TRBJ2-1; 16 positions match TRBD2. V was clipped by 0 bases and J by 9 bases; unmatched bases: 2. The germline CDR1 and CDR2 sequences are LGHNA and YNFKEQ. CDR3 length equals 16 residues. The CDR3 loop is CASSQEGTSGGGEQFF. In nucleotides, the CDR3 is TGTGCCAGCAGCCAAGAAGGGACTAGCGGGGGGGGTGAGCAGTTCTTC.

In its sample, this clone was seen once. The CDR3 reads CASSLIRPGTGELFF. The CDR3 DNA reads as TGTGCCAGCAGTTTAATAAGACCGGGCACCGGGGAGCTGTTTTTT. The chain uses TRBV28 and TRBJ2-2; D ambiguous. Germline values: CDR1 MDHEN, CDR2 SYDVKM. V lost 2 bases and J 4 bases, leaving 11 bases between the germline ends. The CDR3 runs to 15 residues. The complete variable domain, with remaining parts taken from reference TRBV28 and TRBJ2-2, reads DVKVTQSSRYLVKRTGEKVFLECVQDMDHENMFWYRQDPGLGLRLIYFSYDVKMKEKGDIPEGYSVSREKKERFSLILESASTNQTSMYLCASSLIRPGTGELFFGEGSRLTVL.